The T cell receptor beta chain under discussion was sequenced for a study of blood T cell repertoires in COVID-19. At the level of the study: The origin of the acute and convalescent COVID-19 samples was the United States, Italy and Spain. Sample material is recorded as cDNA or gDNA derived from T cells, B-cell-depleted T cells, or PBMCs.

This CDR3 is 14 amino acids long. Germline-derived CDR1 and CDR2 are SNHLY and FYNNEI. Trimming removed 7 bases from V and 3 bases from J, with 12 bases in between. Source study methods: Counts of nucleated cells, estimated from reference gene primer amplification, were obtained. Method: immunoSEQ multiplex PCR; TCRdb's copy keeps in-frame clones and lacks some. V, J and clone size were drawn from that table, and D and trimming were deduced from the DNA. The sample has approximately 200,000 clones, around 83% seen once; the top ten hold 2.9%. The sample consisted of peripheral blood. This chain links TRBV2 with TRBJ1-4; no clear D. The source is a woman between 25 and 40 years old with active or convalescent COVID-19. The CDR3 bases are TGTGCCAGCAAGAGGGAGGATGCTAATGAAAAACTGTTTTTT. Its protein product is CASKREDANEKLFF.